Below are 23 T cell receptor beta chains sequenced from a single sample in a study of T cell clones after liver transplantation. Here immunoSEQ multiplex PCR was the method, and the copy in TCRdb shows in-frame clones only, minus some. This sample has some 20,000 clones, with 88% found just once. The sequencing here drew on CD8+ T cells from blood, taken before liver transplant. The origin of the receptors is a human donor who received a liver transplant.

CDR3 DNA: TGCGCCAGCAGCTTGGAATGGAGCTCCTACGAGCAGTACTTC. Translating gives CASSLEWSSYEQYF. The chain carries TRBV5-1 and TRBJ2-7; the D is unclear. Germline V lookup: CDR1 SGHRS, CDR2 YFSETQ. The length of the CDR3 is 14 residues. V was pared by 0 bases and J by 0 bases, with 7 bases between.

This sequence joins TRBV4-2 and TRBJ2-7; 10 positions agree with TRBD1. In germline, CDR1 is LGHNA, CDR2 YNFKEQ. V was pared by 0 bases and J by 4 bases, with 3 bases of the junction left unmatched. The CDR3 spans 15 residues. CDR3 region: CASSQDLGQGYEQYF. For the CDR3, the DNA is TGTGCCAGCAGCCAAGATCTGGGACAGGGGTACGAGCAGTACTTC.

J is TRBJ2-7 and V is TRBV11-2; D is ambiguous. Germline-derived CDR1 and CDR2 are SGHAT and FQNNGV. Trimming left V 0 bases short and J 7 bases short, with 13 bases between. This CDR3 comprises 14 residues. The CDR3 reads CASSLDLGPAEQYF. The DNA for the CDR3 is TGTGCCAGCAGCTTAGATCTAGGGCCCGCGGAGCAGTACTTC.

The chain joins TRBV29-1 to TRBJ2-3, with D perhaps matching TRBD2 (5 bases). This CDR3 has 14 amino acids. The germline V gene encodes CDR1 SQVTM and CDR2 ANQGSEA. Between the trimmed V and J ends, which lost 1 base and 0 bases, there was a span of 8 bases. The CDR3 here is CSVEGWTSTDTQYF. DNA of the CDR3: TGCAGCGTTGAAGGATGGACTAGCACAGATACGCAGTATTTT.

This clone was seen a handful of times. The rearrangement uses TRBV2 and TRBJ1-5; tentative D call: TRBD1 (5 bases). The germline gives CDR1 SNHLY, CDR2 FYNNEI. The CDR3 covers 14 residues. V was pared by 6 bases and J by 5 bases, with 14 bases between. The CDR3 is CASRKDNMDQPQHF. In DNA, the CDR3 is TGTGCCAGCAGGAAGGACAACATGGATCAGCCCCAGCATTTT.

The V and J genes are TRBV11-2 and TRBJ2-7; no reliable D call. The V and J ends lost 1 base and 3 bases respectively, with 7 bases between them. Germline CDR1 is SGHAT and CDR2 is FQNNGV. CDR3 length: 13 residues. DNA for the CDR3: TGTGCCAGCAGCTTAGCTTCCTTCTACGAGCAGTACTTC. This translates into CASSLASFYEQYF.

This CDR3 reads CAISDMGSEQYF. In DNA, the CDR3 is TGTGCCATCAGTGATATGGGGAGTGAGCAGTACTTC. The chain carries TRBV10-3 and TRBJ2-7, with D perhaps matching TRBD2 (5 bases). Germline lookup yields CDR1 ENHRY and CDR2 SYGVKD. This CDR3 is built from 12 residues. Trimming left V 3 bases short and J 7 bases short, with 10 bases between.

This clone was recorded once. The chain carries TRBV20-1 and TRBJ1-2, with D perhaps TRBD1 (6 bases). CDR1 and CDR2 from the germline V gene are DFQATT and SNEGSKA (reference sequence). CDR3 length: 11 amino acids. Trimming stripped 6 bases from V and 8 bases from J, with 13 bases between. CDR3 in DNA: TGCAGTGCCCCCGGGGGCCCCGGCTACACCTTC. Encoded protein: CSAPGGPGYTF.

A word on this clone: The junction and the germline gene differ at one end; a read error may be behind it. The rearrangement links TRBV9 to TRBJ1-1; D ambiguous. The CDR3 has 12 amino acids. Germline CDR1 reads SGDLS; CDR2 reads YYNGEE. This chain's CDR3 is CASSDATGMVSF. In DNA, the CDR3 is TGTGCCAGCAGCGACGCGACCGGCATGGTTTCATTT.

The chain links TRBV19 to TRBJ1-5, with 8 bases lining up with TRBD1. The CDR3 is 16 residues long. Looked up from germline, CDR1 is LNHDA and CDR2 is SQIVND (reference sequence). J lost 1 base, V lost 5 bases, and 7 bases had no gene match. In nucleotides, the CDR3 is TGTGCCAGTAGTCTCCCCAGGGGGCTAAGCAATCAGCCCCAGCATTTT. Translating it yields CASSLPRGLSNQPQHF.

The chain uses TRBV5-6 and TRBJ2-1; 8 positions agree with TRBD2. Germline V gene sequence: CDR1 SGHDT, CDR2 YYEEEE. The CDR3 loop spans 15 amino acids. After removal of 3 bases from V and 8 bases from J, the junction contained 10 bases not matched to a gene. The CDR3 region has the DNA TGTGCCAGCAGCTCGGGACTAGGGGGTTGGGATGAGCAGTTCTTC. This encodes CASSSGLGGWDEQFF.

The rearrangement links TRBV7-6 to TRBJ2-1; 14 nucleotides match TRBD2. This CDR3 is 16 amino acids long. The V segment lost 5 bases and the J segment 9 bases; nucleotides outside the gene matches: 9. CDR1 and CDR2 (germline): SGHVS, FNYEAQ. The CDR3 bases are TGTGCCAGCAGCAGAGGGACTAGCGGGAGTATGATTGAGCAGTTCTTC. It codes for CASSRGTSGSMIEQFF.

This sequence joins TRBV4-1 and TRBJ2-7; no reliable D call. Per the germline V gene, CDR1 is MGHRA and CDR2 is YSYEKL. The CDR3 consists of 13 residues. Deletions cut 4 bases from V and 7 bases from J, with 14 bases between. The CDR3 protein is CASSPPLGGEQYF. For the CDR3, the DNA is TGCGCCAGCAGCCCACCCCTGGGTGGGGAGCAGTACTTC.

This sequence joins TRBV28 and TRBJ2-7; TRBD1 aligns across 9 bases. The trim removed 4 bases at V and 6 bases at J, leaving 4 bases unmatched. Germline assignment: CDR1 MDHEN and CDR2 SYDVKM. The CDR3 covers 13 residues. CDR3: CASSYTGGAEQYF. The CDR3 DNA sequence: TGTGCCAGCAGTTACACAGGGGGCGCCGAGCAGTACTTC. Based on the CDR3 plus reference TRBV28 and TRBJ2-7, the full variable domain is DVKVTQSSRYLVKRTGEKVFLECVQDMDHENMFWYRQDPGLGLRLIYFSYDVKMKEKGDIPEGYSVSREKKERFSLILESASTNQTSMYLCASSYTGGAEQYFGPGTRLTVT.

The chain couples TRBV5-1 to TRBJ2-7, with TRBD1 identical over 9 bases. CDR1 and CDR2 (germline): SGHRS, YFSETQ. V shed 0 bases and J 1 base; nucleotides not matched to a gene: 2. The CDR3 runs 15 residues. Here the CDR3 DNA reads TGCGCCAGCAGCTTGGGACAGGGGGATTCCTACGAGCAGTACTTC. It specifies CASSLGQGDSYEQYF.

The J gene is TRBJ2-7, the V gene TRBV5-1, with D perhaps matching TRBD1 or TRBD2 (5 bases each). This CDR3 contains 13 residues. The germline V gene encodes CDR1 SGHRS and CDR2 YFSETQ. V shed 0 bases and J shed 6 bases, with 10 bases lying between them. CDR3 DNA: TGCGCCAGCAGCTTGGGAGGGGTACGCGAGCAGTACTTC. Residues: CASSLGGVREQYF.

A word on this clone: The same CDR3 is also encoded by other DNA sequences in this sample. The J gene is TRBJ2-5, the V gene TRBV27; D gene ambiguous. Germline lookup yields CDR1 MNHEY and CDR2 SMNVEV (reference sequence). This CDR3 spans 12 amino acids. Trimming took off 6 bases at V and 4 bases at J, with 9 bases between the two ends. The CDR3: CASSPGGETQYF. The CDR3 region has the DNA TGTGCCAGCAGCCCAGGCGGAGAGACCCAGTACTTC.

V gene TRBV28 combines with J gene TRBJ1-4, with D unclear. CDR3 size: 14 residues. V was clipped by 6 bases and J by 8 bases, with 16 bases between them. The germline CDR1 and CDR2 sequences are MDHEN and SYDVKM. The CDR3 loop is CASSSRSEGEKLFF. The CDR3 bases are TGTGCCAGCAGCTCCCGGTCAGAGGGCGAAAAACTGTTTTTT.

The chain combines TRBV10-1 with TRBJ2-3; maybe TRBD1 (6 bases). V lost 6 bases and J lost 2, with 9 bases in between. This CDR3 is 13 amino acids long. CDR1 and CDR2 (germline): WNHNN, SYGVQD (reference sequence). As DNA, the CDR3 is TGCGCCAGCAGGGACAGCTACACAGATACGCAGTATTTT. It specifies CASRDSYTDTQYF.

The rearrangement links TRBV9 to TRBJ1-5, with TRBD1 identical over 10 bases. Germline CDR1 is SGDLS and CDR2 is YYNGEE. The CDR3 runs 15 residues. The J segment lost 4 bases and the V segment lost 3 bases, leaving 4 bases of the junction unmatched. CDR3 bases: TGTGCCAGCAGCGAGGGGACAGGGGAAAATCAGCCCCAGCATTTT. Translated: CASSEGTGENQPQHF.

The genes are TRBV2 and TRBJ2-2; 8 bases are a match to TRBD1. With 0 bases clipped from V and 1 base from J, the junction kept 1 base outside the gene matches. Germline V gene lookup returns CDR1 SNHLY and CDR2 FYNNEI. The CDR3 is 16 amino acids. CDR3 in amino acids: CASSEAGTGNTGELFF. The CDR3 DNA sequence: TGTGCCAGCAGTGAAGCCGGGACAGGGAACACCGGGGAGCTGTTTTTT.

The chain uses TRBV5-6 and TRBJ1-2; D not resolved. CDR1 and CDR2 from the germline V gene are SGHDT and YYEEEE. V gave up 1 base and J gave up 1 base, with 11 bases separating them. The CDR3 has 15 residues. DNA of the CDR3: TGTGCCAGCAGCTTGCATTTGTTGTTTAACTATGGCTACACCTTC. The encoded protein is CASSLHLLFNYGYTF.

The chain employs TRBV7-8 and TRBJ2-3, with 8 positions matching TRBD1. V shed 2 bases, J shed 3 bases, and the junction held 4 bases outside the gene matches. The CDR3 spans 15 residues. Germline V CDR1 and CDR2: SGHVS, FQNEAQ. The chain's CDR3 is CASSLPGGGTDTQYF. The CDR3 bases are TGTGCCAGCAGCTTACCAGGGGGCGGTACAGATACGCAGTATTTT.